The present TCR beta chain was sequenced within a study of T cell repertoires in cytomegalovirus infection. Turning to the study itself: Recently identified HLA-C-restricted CMV epitopes were among the peptides used.

TCRdb re-analysed the reads in MiXCR, keeping a single row per CDR3 protein. Of roughly 920,000 distinct CDR3 sequences in the sample, approximately 31% were seen once. Of note for this clonotype: The antigen is undetermined.

The clonotype comes from a human donor in good health (CMV status not recorded). Some clones in this sample may be carry-over from other donors' samples. The material sequenced was cultured CD8+ T cells from PBMCs, taken from culture after CMV antigen stimulation.

Written as DNA, the CDR3 is TGTGCCAGCAGTTTATACGCCGGGGGGGGATATGCAATTAGCACAGATACGCAGTATTTT. Protein product: CASSLYAGGGYAISTDTQYF. The V gene is TRBV27, the J gene TRBJ2-3, with 8 bases lining up with TRBD2. Germline V CDR1 and CDR2: MNHEY, SMNVEV (reference sequence). The J segment lost 0 bases and the V segment lost 1 base, leaving 15 bases of the junction unmatched. The CDR3 spans 20 residues.